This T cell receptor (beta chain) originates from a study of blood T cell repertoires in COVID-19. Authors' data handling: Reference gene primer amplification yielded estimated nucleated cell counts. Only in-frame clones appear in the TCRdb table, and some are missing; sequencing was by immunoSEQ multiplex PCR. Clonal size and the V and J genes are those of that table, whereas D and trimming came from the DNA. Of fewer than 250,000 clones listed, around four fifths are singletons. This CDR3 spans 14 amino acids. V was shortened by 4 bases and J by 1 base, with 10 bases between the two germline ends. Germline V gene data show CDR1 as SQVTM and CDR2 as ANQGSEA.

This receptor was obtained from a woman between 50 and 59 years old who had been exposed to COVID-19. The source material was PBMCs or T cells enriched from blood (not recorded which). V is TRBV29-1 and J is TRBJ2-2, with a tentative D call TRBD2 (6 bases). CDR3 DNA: TGCAGCGTTGGGATGCGGGGGAACACCGGGGAGCTGTTTTTT. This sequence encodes CSVGMRGNTGELFF.